The present entry profiles one T cell receptor (beta chain) with its context. Around 30,000 T cell genomes (around 300 ng DNA) went into each PBMC replicate. The table came from immunoSEQ multiplex PCR; TCRdb's copy has only in-frame clones and leaves some out. Altogether 450,000 to 500,000 clones are present, more than 75% being singletons, with the ten largest covering about 12%. This entry is derived from a study of shared clonotypes between healthy human individuals. The V and J ends lost 4 bases and 10 bases, in that order; junction bases with no gene match: 11. The CDR3 runs to 16 residues. The germline CDR1 and CDR2 sequences are MGHRA and YSYEKL.

Sequenced input: PBMCs. The chain is built from TRBV4-1 and TRBJ1-6, with 9 bases matching TRBD1. This receptor was obtained from a woman aged 40 to 50 in good health. Some clones in this sample may be carry-over from other donors' samples. The CDR3 DNA sequence: TGCGCCAGCAGCCGAGGACAGGGGATCCAGGGCTCACCCCTCCACTTT. Translated, it gives CASSRGQGIQGSPLHF.